This T cell receptor beta chain was obtained from a study of cytomegalovirus exposure and HLA in healthy donors. The CDR3 runs to 14 residues. Trimming removed 10 bases from V and 0 bases from J; junction bases left unmatched: 4. Germline V lookup: CDR1 MNHEY, CDR2 SVGAGI. Researchers ran the PCR with 60 Vbeta and 13 Jbeta primers. Here immunoSEQ multiplex PCR was the method, and the copy in TCRdb shows in-frame clones only, minus some. The sample lists roughly 92,000 clones; 7.6% were seen once. The sequence came from a man aged 50 to 60 in good health and CMV-seronegative. Sequenced input: PBMCs. V and J are TRBV6-5 and TRBJ2-2; 8 nucleotides align to TRBD1. CDR3 nucleotides: TGTGCCACCTACAGGGGGACGAACACCGGGGAGCTGTTTTTT. Its protein is CATYRGTNTGELFF.